Shown below are 6 T cell receptor beta chains from a single sample sequenced in a study of T cells expressing NK-cell markers. TCRdb re-called the 5' RACE reads, yielding one record per CDR3 amino acid sequence without DNA. Found here are about 460,000 distinct CDR3 sequences; the top ten clones hold approximately 1.5%. Specimen: blood T cells: a sorted CD56 or NKG2C T cell subset, CD4+ or CD8+ T cells, or bulk PBMC T cells (not recorded which). Receptors were obtained from a woman in her forties or fifties in good health.

V usage is TRBV7-6 and J usage is TRBJ2-1. CDR1 is SGHVS, CDR2 FNYEAQ, per germline. This CDR3 contains 16 residues. The CDR3 loop reads CASSLAMVQFTMEQFF.

The V call is TRBV28, the J call TRBJ2-3; absent DNA, TCRdb's TRBD2 call cannot be checked. The CDR3 runs to 13 residues. Germline V CDR1 and CDR2: MDHEN, SYDVKM. The CDR3 reads CASGSSDVDTQYF.

The chain employs TRBV6-5 and TRBJ2-1; lacking DNA, the TRBD1 call made by TCRdb goes unchecked. CDR1 is MNHEY and CDR2 is SVGAGI in the germline V gene. The CDR3 is 16 residues long. The CDR3 here is CASSFWRESSYNEQFF.

This sequence joins TRBV9 and TRBJ2-7. The CDR3 consists of 14 residues. From germline, CDR1 is SGDLS and CDR2 YYNGEE. CDR3 sequence: CASSVVPDSYEQYF.

This chain connects TRBV20-1 to TRBJ2-3; the D call from TCRdb, TRBD1, cannot be confirmed without DNA. CDR3 size: 15 residues. CDR1 is DFQATT and CDR2 is SNEGSKA in the germline V gene (reference sequence). CDR3 loop: CSAPYRKPSTDTQYF.

The J gene is TRBJ2-1, the V gene TRBV12-3 or TRBV12-4; TCRdb selects TRBD1, and the lack of DNA leaves this call unchecked. The CDR3 has 15 residues. The CDR3 here is CASTRLKTGYNEQFF.